The present TCR beta chain was sequenced within a study of cytomegalovirus exposure and HLA in healthy donors. Between the trimmed V and J ends, which lost 1 base and 4 bases, there was a span of 9 bases. CDR1 is LNHDA and CDR2 is SQIVND in the germline V gene (reference sequence). The CDR3 consists of 14 residues. Amplification used 60 Vbeta primers and 13 Jbeta primers. The protocol was immunoSEQ multiplex PCR, while the TCRdb copy is restricted to in-frame clones and leaves out a portion. The data contain 85,000 to 120,000 clones, about 62% of them singletons. The rearrangement joins TRBV19 to TRBJ2-3; no clear D gene. This TCR was recovered from a human donor in good health. The sequencing input was PBMCs. In nucleotides, the CDR3 is TGTGCCAGTAGTATAGGTTCACGGGCAGATACGCAGTATTTT. It specifies CASSIGSRADTQYF.